One sample yielded the 10 T cell receptor beta chains listed below, sequenced in a study of blood T cell repertoires in COVID-19. TCRdb's copy holds only in-frame clones and misses some; the assay was immunoSEQ multiplex PCR. In the table there are 340,000 or so clones, around four fifths of which are singletons. Sequencing was carried out using peripheral blood. The source of these receptors is a young man with active or convalescent COVID-19.

The chain employs TRBV4-1 and TRBJ2-2; 8 bases are a match to TRBD2. J was trimmed by 6 bases and V by 2 bases; bases with no gene match: 11. Germline CDR1 and CDR2: MGHRA and YSYEKL. The CDR3 has 17 residues. The CDR3 is CASSQRVTGGPPGELFF. The CDR3 nucleotides read TGCGCCAGCAGCCAAAGAGTCACGGGAGGGCCCCCCGGGGAGCTGTTTTTT.

This chain links TRBV5-1 with TRBJ1-5; D not certain. V was trimmed by 1 base and J by 4 bases, leaving 6 bases between them. Germline V gene sequence: CDR1 SGHRS, CDR2 YFSETQ. The CDR3 has 13 amino acids. The CDR3, as DNA: TGCGCCAGCAGCTTGTGGCGGAATCAGCCCCAGCATTTT. Translation gives CASSLWRNQPQHF.

The chain uses TRBV7-9 and TRBJ2-7, with D perhaps TRBD1 (6 bases). This CDR3 comprises 14 residues. Germline V gene data show CDR1 as SEHNR and CDR2 as FQNEAQ (reference sequence). V lost 5 bases and J lost 2, with 13 bases in between. The CDR3 here is CASSLTQGTYEQYF. The CDR3 nucleotides are TGTGCCAGCAGCCTCACACAGGGAACCTACGAGCAGTACTTC. Full variable domain (outside the CDR3, taken from reference TRBV7-9 and TRBJ2-7): DTGVSQNPRHKITKRGQNVTFRCDPISEHNRLYWYRQTLGQGPEFLTYFQNEAQLEKSRLLSDRFSAERPKGSFSTLEIQRTEQGDSAMYLCASSLTQGTYEQYFGPGTRLTVT.

The chain joins TRBV27 to TRBJ1-5, with D possibly being TRBD1 (6 bases). Trimming shortened V by 2 bases and J by 9 bases, and 20 bases separated the two germline ends. Germline V gene sequence: CDR1 MNHEY, CDR2 SMNVEV (reference sequence). The CDR3 extends over 16 amino acids. Here the CDR3 DNA reads TGTGCCAGCAGTTTACCGGCAGGGGCCGGGCTGGCGCCCCAGCATTTT. This sequence encodes CASSLPAGAGLAPQHF.

The V and J genes are TRBV14 and TRBJ2-1, with 7 bases aligning to TRBD2. There are 14 residues in the CDR3. V gave up 0 bases and J gave up 9 bases; unmatched junction bases: 5. Germline V gives CDR1 SGHDN, CDR2 FVKESK. CDR3 nucleotides: TGTGCCAGCAGCCAAGAGGGACTACGAGGTGAGCAGTTCTTC. Translating gives CASSQEGLRGEQFF.

The CDR3 coding sequence is TGTGCCAGCAGCCAAGACAGGGGCGCTAACTATGGCTACACCTTC. It specifies CASSQDRGANYGYTF. The chain couples TRBV3-1 (or the pseudogene TRBV3-2) to TRBJ1-2; the D gene is possibly TRBD1 (6 bases). V was clipped by 0 bases and J by 0 bases, with 8 bases between them. The CDR3 extends over 15 amino acids. Germline V gene data show CDR1 as LGHDT and CDR2 as YNNKEL (reference sequence).

The chain couples TRBV6-5 to TRBJ2-1, with 13 bases that match TRBD2. The CDR3 sequence is 15 residues long. From germline, CDR1 is MNHEY and CDR2 SVGAGI. J gave up 4 bases and V 4 bases, and 1 base lay outside the gene matches. The CDR3 DNA follows: TGTGCCAGCAGTTCGGGACTAGCGGGATACAATGAGCAGTTCTTC. As protein: CASSSGLAGYNEQFF.

The chain links TRBV2 to TRBJ1-1, with D perhaps matching TRBD1 (6 bases). The CDR3 contains 14 residues. V was shortened by 4 bases and J by 5 bases, with 14 bases between the two germline ends. Germline CDR1 and CDR2: SNHLY and FYNNEI. The CDR3 loop reads CASSVQLQGTEAFF. The CDR3, as DNA: TGTGCCAGCAGTGTACAGCTTCAGGGGACTGAAGCTTTCTTT.

The genes are TRBV19 and TRBJ2-7, with D uncertain. V lost 1 base, J lost 3 bases, and 10 bases lay in between. The CDR3 covers 14 residues. In germline, CDR1 is LNHDA, CDR2 SQIVND (reference sequence). The DNA for the CDR3 is TGTGCCAGTAGTATAGGGGCGCAAAACTACGAGCAGTACTTC. Translating it yields CASSIGAQNYEQYF.

The V gene is TRBV6-2 or TRBV6-3, the J gene TRBJ2-2; the D gene is possibly TRBD1 (6 bases). This CDR3 comprises 14 residues. Germline V gene data show CDR1 as MNHEY and CDR2 as SVGEGT. V lost 2 bases and J 8 bases, leaving 12 bases between the germline ends. This CDR3 reads CASSYQARGGELFF. In DNA form, the CDR3 reads TGTGCCAGCAGTTACCAGGCCAGGGGTGGGGAGCTGTTTTTT.